This paragraph covers one T cell receptor (beta chain) sequence. Its antigen remains unidentified. A clone one base away is much larger, so this may be a read error. The TCRbeta library was prepared with unique molecular identifiers. TCRdb ran MiXCR on the PCR reads and lists one entry per CDR3 protein. The sample lists over 450,000 distinct CDR3 sequences; 8% to 11% were seen once. These data originate in a study of T-cell reconstitution after alpha-beta-depleted transplantation in children. Whole-study findings and limits: Diversity and T-cell counts at one year after transplant derived mostly from new T cells. Reportedly, only several hundred clones from non-depleted graft cells drove alpha-beta T-cell counts at about two months.

The CDR3 is 13 amino acids. Germline V lookup: CDR1 ENHRY, CDR2 SYGVKD. This chain joins TRBV10-3 and TRBJ2-3; D is undetermined. Here the sequenced sample was PBMCs, taken before TCRalphabeta/CD19-depleted stem cell transplant. The origin of this receptor is a child aged 2 to 9 with inherited bone marrow failure, due to receive a stem cell transplant. CDR3 sequence: CGTRPSDTDTQYF. In DNA form, the CDR3 reads TGTGGCACCCGTCCAAGCGACACAGATACGCAGTATTTT.